Listed here is a single TCR beta chain. The second PCR ran about 6 to 11 cycles with a sample-barcoded 5' primer and J-beta primers. All cDNA molecules were each tagged by a template-switch adaptor with 12 random nucleotides. Per-sample output comprised a minimum of 3 million paired-end reads containing CDR3. TCRdb ran MiXCR on the 5' RACE reads and lists one entry per CDR3 protein. The sample has about 1.4 million distinct CDR3 sequences, approximately 63% seen once. The amount of total RNA extracted per sample was at least 6 micrograms. From germline, CDR1 is MNHEY and CDR2 SVGAGI. This CDR3 has 12 amino acids. Trimming left V 8 bases short and J 2 bases short, with 10 bases between. The data were taken from a study of blood T cells in healthy people across ages.

This receptor was identified in a young man in good health. The gene calls are TRBV6-5 and TRBJ2-7, with D possibly being TRBD1 (6 bases). The sequencing sample was made of blood. The CDR3 reads CASGDTPYEQYF. The CDR3 bases are TGTGCCAGCGGGGACACACCCTACGAGCAGTACTTC.